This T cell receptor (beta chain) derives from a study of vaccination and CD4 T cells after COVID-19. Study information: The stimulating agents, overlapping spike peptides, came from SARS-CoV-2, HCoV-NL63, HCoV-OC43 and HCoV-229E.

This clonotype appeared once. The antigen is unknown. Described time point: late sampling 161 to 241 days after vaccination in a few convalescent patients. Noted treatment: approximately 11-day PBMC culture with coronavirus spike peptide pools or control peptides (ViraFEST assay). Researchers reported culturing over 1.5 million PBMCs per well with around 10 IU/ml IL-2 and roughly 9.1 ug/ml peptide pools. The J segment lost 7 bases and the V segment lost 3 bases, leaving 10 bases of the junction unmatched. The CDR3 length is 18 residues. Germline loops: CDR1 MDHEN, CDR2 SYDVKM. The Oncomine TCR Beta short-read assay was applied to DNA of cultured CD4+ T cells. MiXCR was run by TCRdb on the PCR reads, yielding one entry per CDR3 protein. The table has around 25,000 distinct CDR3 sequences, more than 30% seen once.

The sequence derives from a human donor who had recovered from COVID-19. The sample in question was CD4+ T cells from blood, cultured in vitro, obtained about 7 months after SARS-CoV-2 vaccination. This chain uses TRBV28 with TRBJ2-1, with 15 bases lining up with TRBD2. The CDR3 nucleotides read TGTGCCAGCAGTTTCCCCCGTTTGGGGACTAGCGGGAGGAATGAGCAGTTCTTC. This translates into CASSFPRLGTSGRNEQFF.